A selection of T cell receptor beta chains follows, all from one sample in a study of a mutant IDH1 vaccine in newly diagnosed glioma. Their target antigens are unknown. Method: immunoSEQ multiplex PCR; TCRdb's copy keeps in-frame clones and lacks some. The sample shows some 27,000 clones, roughly 80% of them seen only once. Here the sequenced sample was PBMCs, taken from a glioma patient whose treatment included an IDH1 peptide vaccine. These receptors all stem from a woman aged 25 to 39 with glioma. Each CDR3 is given with its conserved first and last residue. The D gene is left open where the match is weak. The listing skips clone size in some rows; elsewhere it reads once, few, many or a size class.

v_call: TRBV7-9; j_call: TRBJ2-5; d_call: .; clone_size: .; cdr3_nt: TGTGCCAGCAGCTTAGTTGACGGGACCGAGACCCAGTACTTC; cdr3_aa: CASSLVDGTETQYF
v_call: TRBV7-9; j_call: TRBJ1-1; d_call: .; clone_size: .; cdr3_nt: TGTGCCAGCAGCTTAGATTCCCAAGCTTTCTTT; cdr3_aa: CASSLDSQAFF
v_call: TRBV19; j_call: TRBJ1-1; d_call: .; clone_size: .; cdr3_nt: TGTGCCAGTAGTATTCAGGGAGAGACTGAAGCTTTCTTT; cdr3_aa: CASSIQGETEAFF
v_call: TRBV19; j_call: TRBJ1-2; d_call: .; clone_size: .; cdr3_nt: TGTGCCAGTAACTGGCCCAGTTCTGGCTACACCTTC; cdr3_aa: CASNWPSSGYTF
v_call: TRBV29-1; j_call: TRBJ1-1; d_call: .; clone_size: few; cdr3_nt: TGCAGCGTTGCCCAAACACGAGACGGTGCTTTCTTT; cdr3_aa: CSVAQTRDGAFF
v_call: TRBV9; j_call: TRBJ1-3; d_call: .; clone_size: .; cdr3_nt: TGTGCCAGCAGCGTAGCTGACTCCTTGAGCTCTGGAAACACCATATATTTT; cdr3_aa: CASSVADSLSSGNTIYF
v_call: TRBV6-5; j_call: TRBJ2-3; d_call: .; clone_size: .; cdr3_nt: TGTGCCAGCAGTTCAGGGGTTAGCACAGATACGCAGTATTTT; cdr3_aa: CASSSGVSTDTQYF
v_call: TRBV6-5; j_call: TRBJ1-2; d_call: TRBD1; clone_size: .; cdr3_nt: TGTGCCAGCAGTCCGGACAGGGGTAACTATGGCTACACCTTC; cdr3_aa: CASSPDRGNYGYTF
v_call: TRBV5-1; j_call: TRBJ1-1; d_call: .; clone_size: .; cdr3_nt: TGCGCCAGCAGCTTGGTTACAGGGTTTAGGAGCACTGAAGCTTTCTTT; cdr3_aa: CASSLVTGFRSTEAFF
v_call: TRBV4-1; j_call: TRBJ2-1; d_call: .; clone_size: .; cdr3_nt: TGCGCCAGCAGGCCCCTTGGGGCTAACAATGAGCAGTTCTTC; cdr3_aa: CASRPLGANNEQFF
v_call: TRBV5-1; j_call: TRBJ2-3; d_call: TRBD1; clone_size: .; cdr3_nt: TGCGCCAGCAGCGTGGGACAGGGGGTAGCAGATACGCAGTATTTT; cdr3_aa: CASSVGQGVADTQYF
v_call: TRBV6-1; j_call: TRBJ1-3; d_call: .; clone_size: .; cdr3_nt: TGTGCCAGCAGTGTACCCCAAGGAAACACCATATATTTT; cdr3_aa: CASSVPQGNTIYF
v_call: TRBV6-5; j_call: TRBJ1-1; d_call: TRBD1; clone_size: .; cdr3_nt: TGTGCCAGCAGTTACCAGGGGGCGAACACTGAAGCTTTCTTT; cdr3_aa: CASSYQGANTEAFF
v_call: TRBV6-5; j_call: TRBJ2-7; d_call: .; clone_size: .; cdr3_nt: TGTGCCAGCAGTGAGGGGGAAACCTACGAGCAGTACTTC; cdr3_aa: CASSEGETYEQYF
v_call: TRBV7-2; j_call: TRBJ1-1; d_call: .; clone_size: few; cdr3_nt: TGTGCCAGCAGCTTACTTTCGGGTAACACTGAAGCTTTCTTT; cdr3_aa: CASSLLSGNTEAFF
v_call: TRBV6-5; j_call: TRBJ2-7; d_call: .; clone_size: .; cdr3_nt: TGTGCCAGCAGTCGGGGAGATCGGGCCTACGAGCAGTACTTT; cdr3_aa: CASSRGDRAYEQYF
v_call: TRBV2; j_call: TRBJ1-1; d_call: .; clone_size: .; cdr3_nt: TGTGCCAGCGGGGGACGGCCAGGAGCCAACACTGAAGCTTTCTTT; cdr3_aa: CASGGRPGANTEAFF
v_call: TRBV4-3; j_call: TRBJ2-5; d_call: .; clone_size: .; cdr3_nt: TGCGCCAGCAGCCCAGGGGGAGGGGCCGGCGAGACCCAGTACTTC; cdr3_aa: CASSPGGGAGETQYF
v_call: TRBV5-1; j_call: TRBJ1-1; d_call: .; clone_size: .; cdr3_nt: TGCGCCAGCAGCTACGGACAGTCCGAAGCTTTCTTT; cdr3_aa: CASSYGQSEAFF
v_call: TRBV30; j_call: TRBJ2-2; d_call: TRBD1; clone_size: few; cdr3_nt: TGTGCCTGGGGGACAGGGTCCGGGGAGCTGTTTTTT; cdr3_aa: CAWGTGSGELFF
v_call: TRBV6-6; j_call: TRBJ1-2; d_call: TRBD1; clone_size: .; cdr3_nt: TGTGCCAGCACCGGACAGGGAGAAGATGGCTACACCTTC; cdr3_aa: CASTGQGEDGYTF
v_call: TRBV5-1; j_call: TRBJ1-1; d_call: TRBD1; clone_size: .; cdr3_nt: TGCGCCAGCAGGCCTCAGGGGGGGATGAACACTGAAGCTTTCTTT; cdr3_aa: CASRPQGGMNTEAFF
v_call: TRBV6-6; j_call: TRBJ1-2; d_call: .; clone_size: .; cdr3_nt: TGTGCCAGCGGGGCAGGGGTCTATGGCTACACCTTC; cdr3_aa: CASGAGVYGYTF
v_call: TRBV2; j_call: TRBJ2-3; d_call: TRBD2; clone_size: .; cdr3_nt: TGTGCCAGCAGTGGGGAAGCGGGGGGGGAGCTAGATACGCAGTATTTT; cdr3_aa: CASSGEAGGELDTQYF
v_call: TRBV5-1; j_call: TRBJ1-2; d_call: TRBD1; clone_size: .; cdr3_nt: TGCGCCAGCAGCTCCCCGGGACAGGGAAATTTGTATGGCTACACCTTC; cdr3_aa: CASSSPGQGNLYGYTF
v_call: TRBV19; j_call: TRBJ2-7; d_call: TRBD1; clone_size: .; cdr3_nt: TGTGCCAGTAGTTCAGGGGGCCACGAGCAGTACTTC; cdr3_aa: CASSSGGHEQYF